Given below is one T cell receptor (beta chain) in context. Its cognate antigen has yet to be identified. Base qualities are not recorded, but no much larger clone differs from it by a single base. The record originates from a study of control samples from healthy donors and cancer patients (TCRdb year 2020). Libraries were made using the immunoSEQ multiplex PCR assay. Here the immuneACCESS table is served through TCRdb, limited to in-frame sequences with V and J called. Missing clones are a known gap in these copies; in checked studies unresolved V genes cover under half, and the rest lacks a known reason. The sample yields roughly 100,000 clones; about 91% were counted once. The ten largest clones take up 2% to 3% of the sample. Its CDR3 holds 16 amino acids, cysteine through phenylalanine. Only CDR3 DNA is held: 48 bases, read in frame from base 1. Trimming leaves V shorter by 5 bases and J shorter by 1 base, with the junction holding 5 bases beyond the gene matches. CDR1 SGHAT and CDR2 FQNNGV were looked up in the germline V gene.

The origin of this receptor is a woman aged 18-30 years in good health. The receptor chain draws on TRBV11-2 and TRBJ2-6; TRBD2 fits 7 bases in the junction. Sequencing used blood. The base sequence is TGTGCCAGCAGCCCCGAGGGACTATCTGGGGCCAACGTCCTGACTTTC. This gives the protein CASSPEGLSGANVLTF.